The clone carrying this T cell receptor (beta chain) was seen only once. As processed by the authors: From reference gene primer amplification, estimates of nucleated cell counts were derived. Sequenced by immunoSEQ multiplex PCR; TCRdb stores in-frame clones only, minus some. V, J and clone size are taken as reported in that table, and D and trimming were inferred from the DNA itself. This sample has roughly 250,000 clones, with roughly 90% found just once. The data were obtained in a study of blood T cell repertoires in COVID-19. Across the whole study: From the United States, Italy and Spain came samples of acute and convalescent COVID-19. T cells, B-cell-depleted T cells, or PBMCs supplied cDNA or gDNA.

Enrolled during active infection, Seattle patients were then followed longitudinally. The TCR comes from a woman aged 25 to 39 with COVID-19, enrolled during active disease. The source material was peripheral blood.

DNA of the CDR3: TGTGCCAGCAGCGATACCAGCTCTGGAAACACCATATATTTT. This codes for CASSDTSSGNTIYF. V and J are TRBV6-5 and TRBJ1-3; D gene ambiguous. The CDR3 spans 14 residues. Trimming stripped 6 bases from V and 0 bases from J, with 9 bases between. Germline V gene lookup returns CDR1 MNHEY and CDR2 SVGAGI.